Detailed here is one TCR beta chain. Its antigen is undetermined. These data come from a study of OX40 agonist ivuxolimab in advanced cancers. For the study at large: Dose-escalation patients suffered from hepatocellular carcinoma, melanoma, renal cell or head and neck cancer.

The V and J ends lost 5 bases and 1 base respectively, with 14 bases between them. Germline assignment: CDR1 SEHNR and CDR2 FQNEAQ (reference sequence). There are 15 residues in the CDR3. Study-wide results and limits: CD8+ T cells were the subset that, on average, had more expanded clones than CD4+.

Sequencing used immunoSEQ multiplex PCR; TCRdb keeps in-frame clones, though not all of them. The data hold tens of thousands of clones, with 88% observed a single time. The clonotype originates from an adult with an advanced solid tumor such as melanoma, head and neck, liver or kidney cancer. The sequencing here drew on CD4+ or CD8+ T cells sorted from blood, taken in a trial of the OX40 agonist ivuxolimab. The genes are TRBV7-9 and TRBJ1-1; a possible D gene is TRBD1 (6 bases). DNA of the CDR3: TGTGCCAGCAGCCTAGGGGGAGGACGGAACACTGAAGCTTTCTTT. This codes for CASSLGGGRNTEAFF.